Shown below are 4 T cell receptor beta chains from a single sample sequenced in a study of T cell responses to AZD1222 COVID-19 vaccine (dated by TCRdb to the early 2020s). In the paper's terms, the time point label means: baseline before first vaccination. Libraries were prepared through the immunoSEQ multiplex PCR assay. The table comes from immuneACCESS by way of TCRdb, which keeps in-frame sequences with V and J called. Part of the clones is missing from these tables; in studies checked, under half for an unresolved V gene and the rest for unknown reasons. Recorded for this sample are 120,000 or so clones; roughly 86% of them occurred a single time. The ten largest account for around 4.5% of the sample. The material sequenced was peripheral blood, taken on day 0 of AZD1222 vaccination. The receptors originated from an adult in good health.

The rearrangement links TRBV5-1 to TRBJ2-1; 10 bases map to TRBD2. V lost 2 bases to trimming and J lost 4 bases; unmatched junction nucleotides: 15. CDR3 length: 19 residues. CDR1 is SGHRS, CDR2 YFSETQ, per germline. The CDR3 coding sequence is TGCGCCAGCAGCTTTTTTCCTAGCGGGAGTTTGTTAGTGTACAATGAGCAGTTCTTC. Its protein product is CASSFFPSGSLLVYNEQFF.

The DNA of the CDR3 is TGTGCCAGCAGCCAAGGACTAGCGGGAGGGGAGCAGTACTTC. Protein: CASSQGLAGGEQYF. The J gene is TRBJ2-7, the V gene TRBV3-1 (or the pseudogene TRBV3-2); 14 bases agree with TRBD2. Germline CDR1 reads LGHDT; CDR2 reads YNNKEL (reference sequence). The CDR3 covers 14 residues. V lost 1 base, J lost 7 bases, and 0 bases stayed unmatched.

The chain couples TRBV6-4 to TRBJ1-5; D remains unclear. Germline V gene lookup returns CDR1 MRHNA and CDR2 SNTAGT. The CDR3 contains 13 residues. The V end was cut by 5 bases, the J end by 1 base, with 6 bases between. In nucleotides, the CDR3 is TGTGCCAGCAGTTCCGAGAGCAATCAGCCCCAGCATTTT. Protein product: CASSSESNQPQHF.

The chain joins TRBV13 to TRBJ1-1; D may be TRBD1 (6 bases). The V and J ends lost 6 bases and 5 bases respectively, with 13 bases between them. From germline, CDR1 is PRHDT and CDR2 FYEKMQ (reference sequence). CDR3 size: 13 residues. CDR3 nucleotides: TGTGCCAGCAGACAAAGGGGGGGAACTGAAGCTTTCTTT. Translating gives CASRQRGGTEAFF.